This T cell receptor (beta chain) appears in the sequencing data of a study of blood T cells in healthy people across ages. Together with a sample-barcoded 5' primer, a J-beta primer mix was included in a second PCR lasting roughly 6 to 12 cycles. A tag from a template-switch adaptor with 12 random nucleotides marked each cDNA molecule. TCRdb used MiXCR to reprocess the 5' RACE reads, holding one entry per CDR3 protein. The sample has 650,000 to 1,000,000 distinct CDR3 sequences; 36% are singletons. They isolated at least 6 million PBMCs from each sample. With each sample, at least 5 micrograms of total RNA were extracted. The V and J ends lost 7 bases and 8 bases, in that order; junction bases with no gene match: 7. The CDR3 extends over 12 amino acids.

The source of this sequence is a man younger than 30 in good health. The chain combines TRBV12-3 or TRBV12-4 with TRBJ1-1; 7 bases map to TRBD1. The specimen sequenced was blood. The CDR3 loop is CASTLGGREAFF. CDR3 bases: TGTGCCAGCACCCTAGGGGGCAGGGAAGCTTTCTTT.